This TCR beta chain appears in the sequencing data of a study of memory CD4+ T cells and cytomegalovirus serostatus. Germline CDR1 reads MDHEN; CDR2 reads SYDVKM. The CDR3 totals 15 residues. V was pared by 7 bases and J by 7 bases, with 12 bases of the junction left unmatched. The sort gate was single viable CD3+CD4+CD8-CD45RO+ cells for memory CD4+ T cells. Profiled with immunoSEQ multiplex PCR; TCRdb holds only in-frame clones, not every one. The data hold approximately 50,000 clones, with about three quarters observed a single time. Sequencing was done on a sample of memory CD4+ T cells from blood. The sequence came from an adult in good health and CMV-seropositive. The V and J genes are TRBV28 and TRBJ2-2, with 7 bases lining up with TRBD1. This CDR3 is CASKTGQTLSGELFF. Written as DNA, the CDR3 is TGTGCCAGCAAAACGGGACAGACGCTTAGCGGGGAGCTGTTTTTT.